Sequencing of this T cell receptor (beta chain) was carried out in a study of post-analysis software for immune sequencing data. Turning to the study itself: There were relapsing-remitting, secondary progressive and progressive-relapsing multiple sclerosis among the disease courses included. Study results and limitations: Controls showed lower frequencies than patients for five TRBV segments, and TRBV5-6, TRBV5-1 and TRBV20-1 were among these. People with multiple sclerosis had a significantly lower normalized Chao1 diversity than controls did. Clustering by F measure revealed strong co-clustering among samples prepared together in one batch.

Each TCR beta cDNA library carried unique molecular identifiers. Out of roughly 1 to 10 million T cells, a few hundred thousand cDNA molecules were generated. MiXCR was run by TCRdb on the PCR reads, yielding one entry per CDR3 protein. The sample holds 750,000 to 950,000 distinct CDR3 sequences, 40% to 55% seen once. With regard to this clonotype: Its antigen is still unknown.

Germline V gene lookup returns CDR1 DFQATT and CDR2 SNEGSKA (reference sequence). The CDR3 loop spans 14 amino acids. The J segment lost 0 bases and the V segment lost 6 bases, leaving 6 bases of the junction unmatched. The chain employs TRBV20-1 and TRBJ2-3; 7 bases line up with TRBD2. The sample comprised blood. This receptor was obtained from a girl aged 5 to 17 with multiple sclerosis. The CDR3 spells CSAWGGTSTDTQYF. DNA for the CDR3: TGCAGTGCGTGGGGGGGGACTAGCACAGATACGCAGTATTTT.